These T cell receptor beta chains were read from a single sample in a study of metastatic and nonmetastatic thyroid tumors. With MiXCR, TCRdb called clones anew from the PCR reads. This repertoire shows 25,000 to 30,000 clones, roughly 17% found once; its top ten account for approximately 6.1%. Sequencing was done on a sample of blood. The receptors were sampled from a male donor with papillary thyroid cancer or a benign thyroid nodule (not recorded which). Some clones in this sample may be carry-over from other donors' samples. CDR3s include the opening cysteine and the closing phenylalanine or tryptophan. The D gene is left open where the match is weak. Clone size is stated in some rows and not others, as once, few, many or a class when expanded.

>16|TRBV19|TRBD1|TRBJ1-4|many
TGTGCCACCACGGACAGGGTAGGGGCAACTAATGAAAAACTGTTTTTT
CATTDRVGATNEKLFF
>14|TRBV19|-|TRBJ2-1|many
TGTGCCAGTAGTATATCGAAGTCCTACAATGAGCAGTTCTTC
CASSISKSYNEQFF
>18|TRBV20-1|-|TRBJ2-3|medium-sized
TGCAGTGCTAGAGGATTTCGGGCATCCCTCAGAGGGGATGATACGCAGTATTTT
CSARGFRASLRGDDTQYF
>16|TRBV9|TRBD2|TRBJ2-1|-
TGTGCCAGCAGCGTAGCTACTAGCGGGACTTACAATGAGCAGTTCTTC
CASSVATSGTYNEQFF
>14|TRBV6-1|-|TRBJ1-2|many
TGTGCCAGCAGTGAAGCGCCGGGACCTTATGGCTACACCTTC
CASSEAPGPYGYTF
>16|TRBV6-5|-|TRBJ2-3|many
TGTGCCAGCAGTTACTCAGGGTTTTTCAGCACAGATACGCAGTATTTT
CASSYSGFFSTDTQYF
>16|TRBV28|TRBD1|TRBJ2-7|many
TGTGCCAGCAGTTCTTTATGGACAGGGGCATCCTACGAGCAGTACTTC
CASSSLWTGASYEQYF
>15|TRBV6-1|-|TRBJ2-7|many
TGTGCCAGCACCCTTGGCAACAGAAGGACCTACGAGCAGTACTTC
CASTLGNRRTYEQYF
>16|TRBV6-5|-|TRBJ1-2|few
TGTGCCAGCAGTTATCAGCAGGGGTCTACTAACTATGGCTACACCTTC
CASSYQQGSTNYGYTF
>15|TRBV6-2/TRBV6-3|-|TRBJ2-3|many
TGTGCCAGCAGTTACTCGTTCTCGAAGGCAGATACGCAGTATTTT
CASSYSFSKADTQYF
>14|TRBV20-1|TRBD1|TRBJ2-7|-
TGCAGTGCTAGACAAGGGACAGTGGTTAACGAGCAGTACTTC
CSARQGTVVNEQYF
>15|TRBV16|-|TRBJ1-1|many
TGTGCCAGCAGCCACAACCCTCAGGCGAACACTGAAGCTTTCTTT
CASSHNPQANTEAFF
>15|TRBV20-1|TRBD1|TRBJ2-7|many
TGCAGTGCTAGAGATCCCGGGACAGGGGACTACGAGCAGTACTTC
CSARDPGTGDYEQYF
>16|TRBV15|-|TRBJ2-7|many
TGTGCCACCAGCAGAGGCGGCAGGGGCCGTTCCTACGAGCAGTACTTC
CATSRGGRGRSYEQYF
>14|TRBV24-1|-|TRBJ1-5|-
TGTGCCACCAGTGATTTGTTGAGCAATCAGCCCCAGCATTTT
CATSDLLSNQPQHF
>13|TRBV10-3|-|TRBJ1-1|-
TGTGCCAGTCTAGGAGTGTGTGACACTGAAGCTTTCTTT
CASLGVCDTEAFF
>15|TRBV28|-|TRBJ2-7|many
TGTGCCAGCAGTTTATACTCACATAGAAACTACGAGCAGTACTTC
CASSLYSHRNYEQYF
>17|TRBV28|-|TRBJ1-5|-
TGTGCCAGCATCCCATCCCTGGCCGTGATGCGCAATCAGCCCCAGCATTTT
CASIPSLAVMRNQPQHF
>13|TRBV6-2/TRBV6-3|-|TRBJ2-2|many
TGTGCCAGCAGTGACCGGGTTACCGGGGAGCTGTTTTTT
CASSDRVTGELFF
>13|TRBV4-2|-|TRBJ1-6|-
TGTGCCAGCAGCCAAGCCCCGGACTCACCCCTCCACTTT
CASSQAPDSPLHF
>15|TRBV30|TRBD2|TRBJ2-3|-
TGTGCCTTGAGCCTACTAGCGGGAGGGGGATATACGCAGTATTTT
CALSLLAGGGYTQYF